This T cell receptor (beta chain) was obtained from a study of blood T cell repertoires in COVID-19. Study-level background: Donors of Cohort 3 who recovered were those that had two negative PCRs, clearance, or symptom resolution.

This clone was seen only once. Participant ages covered roughly 18 to 89 years across about two dozen US areas. V shed 10 bases, J shed 3 bases, and the junction held 16 bases outside the gene matches. CDR1 and CDR2 from the germline V gene are SNHLY and FYNNEI. The CDR3 runs 16 residues. Original data processing: How many nucleated cells were present was estimated from reference gene primer amplification. Using immunoSEQ multiplex PCR, the repertoire was profiled, and TCRdb retains in-frame clones only, with some absent. The V and J calls and clone size come from that table; D and trimming were worked out from the DNA. The sample contains a few hundred thousand clones, more than 75% of which appear only once.

Material: PBMCs or T cells enriched from blood (not recorded which). The sequence was obtained from a woman aged 55-75 years in a cohort exposed to, infected with or recovered from COVID-19 (not recorded which). The chain combines TRBV2 with TRBJ2-5; 8 bases match TRBD2. This CDR3 is CATVRGGWGKEETQYF. The CDR3 DNA reads TGTGCCACCGTCCGGGGGGGCTGGGGGAAGGAAGAGACCCAGTACTTC.